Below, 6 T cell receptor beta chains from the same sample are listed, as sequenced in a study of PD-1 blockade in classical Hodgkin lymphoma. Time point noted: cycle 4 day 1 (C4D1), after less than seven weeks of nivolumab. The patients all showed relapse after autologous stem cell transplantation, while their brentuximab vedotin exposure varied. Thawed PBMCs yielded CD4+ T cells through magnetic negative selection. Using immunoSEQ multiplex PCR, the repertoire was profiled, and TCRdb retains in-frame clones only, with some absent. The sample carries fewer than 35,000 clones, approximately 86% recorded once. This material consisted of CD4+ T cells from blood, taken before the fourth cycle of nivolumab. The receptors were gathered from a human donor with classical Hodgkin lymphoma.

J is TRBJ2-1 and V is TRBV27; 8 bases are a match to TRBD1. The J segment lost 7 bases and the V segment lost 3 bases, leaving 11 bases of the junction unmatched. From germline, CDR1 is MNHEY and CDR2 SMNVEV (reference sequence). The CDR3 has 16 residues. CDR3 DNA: TGTGCCAGCAGTTTCTCCCCCAGGGGGCTCGGGAATGAGCAGTTCTTC. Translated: CASSFSPRGLGNEQFF.

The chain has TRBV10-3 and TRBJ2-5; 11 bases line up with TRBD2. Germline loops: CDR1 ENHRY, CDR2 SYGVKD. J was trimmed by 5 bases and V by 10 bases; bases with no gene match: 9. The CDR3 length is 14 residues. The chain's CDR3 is CATDSGRAGETQYF. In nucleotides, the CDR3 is TGTGCCACCGATAGCGGGAGGGCCGGGGAGACCCAGTACTTC.

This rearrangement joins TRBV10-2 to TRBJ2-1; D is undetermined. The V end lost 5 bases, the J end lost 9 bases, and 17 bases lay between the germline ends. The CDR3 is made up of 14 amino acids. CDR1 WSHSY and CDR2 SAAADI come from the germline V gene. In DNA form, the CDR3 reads TGCGCCAGCAGTCCTCCGGCCTCCACAACTGAGCAGTTCTTC. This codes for CASSPPASTTEQFF.

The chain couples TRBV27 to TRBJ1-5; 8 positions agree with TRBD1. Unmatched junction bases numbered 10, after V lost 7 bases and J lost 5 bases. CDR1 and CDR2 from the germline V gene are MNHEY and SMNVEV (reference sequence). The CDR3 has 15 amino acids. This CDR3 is CASNPGGAGYQPQHF. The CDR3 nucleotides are TGTGCCAGCAACCCAGGGGGCGCGGGCTATCAGCCCCAGCATTTT.

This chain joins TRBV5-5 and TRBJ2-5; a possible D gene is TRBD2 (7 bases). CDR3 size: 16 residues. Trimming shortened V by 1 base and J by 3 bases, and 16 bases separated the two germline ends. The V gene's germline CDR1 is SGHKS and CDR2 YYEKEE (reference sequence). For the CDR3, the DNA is TGTGCCAGCAGCTTGATTTACGCGGGGGCCAAAGAGACCCAGTACTTC. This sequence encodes CASSLIYAGAKETQYF.

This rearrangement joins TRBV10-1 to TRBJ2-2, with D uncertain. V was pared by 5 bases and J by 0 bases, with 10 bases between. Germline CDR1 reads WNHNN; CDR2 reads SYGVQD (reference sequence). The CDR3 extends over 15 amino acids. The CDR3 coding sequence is TGCGCCAGCAGTAGAAGCGTCGCGAACACCGGGGAGCTGTTTTTT. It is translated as CASSRSVANTGELFF.